The present T cell receptor beta chain was sequenced within a study of blood T cell repertoires in COVID-19. Profiling relied on immunoSEQ multiplex PCR, and the TCRdb table lists in-frame clones only, not all of them. The sample has about 250,000 clones, more than 75% seen once. The V gene's germline CDR1 is LNHNV and CDR2 YYDKDF (reference sequence). V was pared by 0 bases and J by 3 bases, with 9 bases between. The CDR3 runs 15 residues. V usage is TRBV15 and J usage is TRBJ2-1; D may be TRBD1 (7 bases). The receptor's source is a woman aged 60 to 75 who had recovered from COVID-19. Sequences were obtained from peripheral blood. The CDR3 nucleotides are TGTGCCACCAGCAGAGACAGGGGGGACTACAATGAGCAGTTCTTC. Translating it yields CATSRDRGDYNEQFF.